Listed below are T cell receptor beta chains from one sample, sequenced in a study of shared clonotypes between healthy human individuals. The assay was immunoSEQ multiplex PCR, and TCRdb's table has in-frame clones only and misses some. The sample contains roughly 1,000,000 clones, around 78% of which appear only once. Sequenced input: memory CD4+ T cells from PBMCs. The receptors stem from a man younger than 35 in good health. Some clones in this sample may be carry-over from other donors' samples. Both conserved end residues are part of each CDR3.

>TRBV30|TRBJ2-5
CAWSVGGSRETQYF
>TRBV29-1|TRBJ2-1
CSVERGVVVDEQFF
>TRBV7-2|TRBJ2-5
CASSFYRDLETQYF
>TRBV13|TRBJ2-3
CASSSRLGTQYF
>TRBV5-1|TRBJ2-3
CASSPGTSSDTQYF
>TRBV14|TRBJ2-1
CASSLRDRGRDEQFF
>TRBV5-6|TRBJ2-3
CASSRLAKGTDTQYF
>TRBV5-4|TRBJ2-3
CASSFLASSTDTQYF
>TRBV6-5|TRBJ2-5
CASSYVGPGRGETQYF
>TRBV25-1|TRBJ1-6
CASGESENSPLHF
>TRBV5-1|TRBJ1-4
CASSLVQGASEKLFF
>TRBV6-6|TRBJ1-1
CASSYGGPGGTEAFF
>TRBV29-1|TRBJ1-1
CSVEVQREAFF
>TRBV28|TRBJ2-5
CASSSSPGTRGWTQYF
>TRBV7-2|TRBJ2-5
CASSSGTSGSRETQYF
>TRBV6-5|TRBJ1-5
CASSQTPNQPQHF
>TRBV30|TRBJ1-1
CAWSVSLGGTEAFF
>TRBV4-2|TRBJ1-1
CASSRDRGNTEAFF
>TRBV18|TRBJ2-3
CASSLDRGTDTQYF
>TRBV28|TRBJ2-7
CASTNRGTSYEQYF
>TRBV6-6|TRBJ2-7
CASSYRDRSYEQYF
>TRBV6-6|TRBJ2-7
CASSHHGSVYEQYF
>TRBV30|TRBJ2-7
CAWSVRTSGPRSSYEQYF
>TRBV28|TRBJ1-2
CASSPPGVGSYGYTF
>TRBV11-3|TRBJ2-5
CASSLEVQETQYF
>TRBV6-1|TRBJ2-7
CATTEGLGYEQYF
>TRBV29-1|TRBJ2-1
CSVERGAAGNEQFF
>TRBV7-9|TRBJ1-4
CASSSISGQGEKLFF
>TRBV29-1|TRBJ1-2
CSVQVGGIYGYTF
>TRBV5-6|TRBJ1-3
CASSLGQNTIYF
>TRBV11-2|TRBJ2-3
CASSQRPGAAGKDTQYF
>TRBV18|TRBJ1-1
CASSSQSGTEAFF
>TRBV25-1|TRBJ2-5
CASSYRGAEETQYF
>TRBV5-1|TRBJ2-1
CASTGGNEQFF
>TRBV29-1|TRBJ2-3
CSRRGSGEDTQYF
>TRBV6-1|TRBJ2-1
CASSEPPEWVSESNEQFF
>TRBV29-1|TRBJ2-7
CSVEGQGGGEQYF
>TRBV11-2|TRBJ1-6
CASSSLDRSPLHF
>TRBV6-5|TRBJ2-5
CAARSQGGETQYF
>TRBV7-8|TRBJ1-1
CASSSTGTGGMNTEAFF
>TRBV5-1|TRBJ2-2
CASSPPGQGATGELFF
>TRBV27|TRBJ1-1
CASRREGFLRTEAFF
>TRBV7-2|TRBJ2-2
CASSAQGALDTGELFF
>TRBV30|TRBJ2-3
CAWSRTSGSTDTQYF
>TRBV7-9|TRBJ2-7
CASSPRRGPSYEQYF
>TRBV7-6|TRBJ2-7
CASSSQASEQYF
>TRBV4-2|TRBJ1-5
CASSQWGSGQPQHF
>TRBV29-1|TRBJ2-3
CSVVLGGRGPDTQYF
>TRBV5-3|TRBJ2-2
CARRGPGEAGELFF
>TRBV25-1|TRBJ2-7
CASSESQGWEQYF
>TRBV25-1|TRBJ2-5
CASSRQAGAQYF
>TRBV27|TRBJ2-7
CASSSPGTVSYEQYF
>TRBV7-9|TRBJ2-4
CASSLVGSRSKNIQYF
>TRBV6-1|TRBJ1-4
CASRTVLNEKLFF
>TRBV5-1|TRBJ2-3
CASSLAQVRADTQYF
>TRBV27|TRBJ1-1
CASSLGGEAEAFF
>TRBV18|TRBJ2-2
CASSPPTGFGTGELFF
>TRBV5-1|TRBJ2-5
CASSSGPLETQYF
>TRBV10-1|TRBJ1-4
CASSERVLRDDEKLFF
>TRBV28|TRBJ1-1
CASSASNTEAFF